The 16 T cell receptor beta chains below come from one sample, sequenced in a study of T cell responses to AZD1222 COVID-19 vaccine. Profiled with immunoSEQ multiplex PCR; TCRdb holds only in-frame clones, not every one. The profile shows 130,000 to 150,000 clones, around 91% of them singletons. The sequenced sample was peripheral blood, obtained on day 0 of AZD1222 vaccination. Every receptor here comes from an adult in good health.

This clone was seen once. This chain's CDR3 is CAISYGSTYNEQFF. As DNA, the CDR3 is TGTGCCATCTCTTACGGGTCAACCTACAATGAGCAGTTCTTC. The V and J genes are TRBV10-3 and TRBJ2-1; D remains ambiguous. V shed 8 bases and J shed 2 bases, with 13 bases lying between them. The germline CDR1 and CDR2 sequences are ENHRY and SYGVKD. The CDR3 loop spans 14 amino acids.

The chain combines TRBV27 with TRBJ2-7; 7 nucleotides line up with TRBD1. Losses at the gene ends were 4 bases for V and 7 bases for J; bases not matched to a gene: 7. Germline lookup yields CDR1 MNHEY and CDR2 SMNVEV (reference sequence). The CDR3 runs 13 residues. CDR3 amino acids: CASSWDRGGEQYF. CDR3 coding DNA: TGTGCCAGCAGTTGGGACAGAGGGGGAGAGCAGTACTTC.

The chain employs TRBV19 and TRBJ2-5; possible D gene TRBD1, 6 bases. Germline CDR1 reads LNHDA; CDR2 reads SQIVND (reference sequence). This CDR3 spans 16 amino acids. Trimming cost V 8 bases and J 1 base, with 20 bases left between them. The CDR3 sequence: CASRYSGQQVQETQYF. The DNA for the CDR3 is TGTGCCAGTCGGTACTCCGGACAGCAGGTCCAAGAGACCCAGTACTTC.

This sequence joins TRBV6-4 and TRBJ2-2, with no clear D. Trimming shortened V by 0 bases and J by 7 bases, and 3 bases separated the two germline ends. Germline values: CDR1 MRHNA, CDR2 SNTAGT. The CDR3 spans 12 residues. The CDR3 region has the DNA TGTGCCAGCAGTGACTCGGGCGGGGAGCTGTTTTTT. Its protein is CASSDSGGELFF.

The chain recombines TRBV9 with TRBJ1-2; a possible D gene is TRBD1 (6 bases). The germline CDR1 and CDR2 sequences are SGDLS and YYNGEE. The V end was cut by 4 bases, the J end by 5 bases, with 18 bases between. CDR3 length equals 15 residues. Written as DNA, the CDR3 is TGTGCCAGCAGCCCCCGGACAGCGCCCCGATATGGCTACACCTTC. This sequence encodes CASSPRTAPRYGYTF.

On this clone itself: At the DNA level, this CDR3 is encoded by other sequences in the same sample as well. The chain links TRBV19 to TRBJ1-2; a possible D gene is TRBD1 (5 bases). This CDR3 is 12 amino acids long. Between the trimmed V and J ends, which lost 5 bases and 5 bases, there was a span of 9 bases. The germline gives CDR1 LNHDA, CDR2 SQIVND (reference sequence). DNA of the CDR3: TGTGCCAGTAGTCTCCAGGGATATGGCTACACCTTC. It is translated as CASSLQGYGYTF.

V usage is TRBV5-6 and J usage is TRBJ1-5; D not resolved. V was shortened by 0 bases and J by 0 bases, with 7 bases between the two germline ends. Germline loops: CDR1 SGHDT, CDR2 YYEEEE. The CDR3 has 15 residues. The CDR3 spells CASSLGSPSNQPQHF. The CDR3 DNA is TGTGCCAGCAGCTTGGGAAGTCCTAGCAATCAGCCCCAGCATTTT. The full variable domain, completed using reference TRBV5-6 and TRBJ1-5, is DAGVTQSPTHLIKTRGQQVTLRCSPKSGHDTVSWYQQALGQGPQFIFQYYEEEERQRGNFPDRFSGHQFPNYSSELNVNALLLGDSALYLCASSLGSPSNQPQHFGDGTRLSIL.

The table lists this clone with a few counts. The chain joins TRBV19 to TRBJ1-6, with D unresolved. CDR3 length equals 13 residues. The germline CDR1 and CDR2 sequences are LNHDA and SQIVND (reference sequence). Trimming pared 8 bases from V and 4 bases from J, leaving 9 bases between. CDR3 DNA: TGTGCCAGTCGGGTCAGTTATAATTCACCCCTCCACTTT. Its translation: CASRVSYNSPLHF.

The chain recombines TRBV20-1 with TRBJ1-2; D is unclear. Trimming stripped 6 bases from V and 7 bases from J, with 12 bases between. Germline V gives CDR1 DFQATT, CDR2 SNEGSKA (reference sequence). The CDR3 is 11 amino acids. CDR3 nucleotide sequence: TGCAGTGCCCGGGTTCGAAGTGGCTACACCTTC. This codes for CSARVRSGYTF.

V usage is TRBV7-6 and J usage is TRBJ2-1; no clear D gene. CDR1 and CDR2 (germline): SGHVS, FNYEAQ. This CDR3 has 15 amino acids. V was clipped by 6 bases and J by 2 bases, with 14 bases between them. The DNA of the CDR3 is TGTGCCAGCAGGTCAACACAAAACCCCTACAATGAGCAGTTCTTC. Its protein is CASRSTQNPYNEQFF.

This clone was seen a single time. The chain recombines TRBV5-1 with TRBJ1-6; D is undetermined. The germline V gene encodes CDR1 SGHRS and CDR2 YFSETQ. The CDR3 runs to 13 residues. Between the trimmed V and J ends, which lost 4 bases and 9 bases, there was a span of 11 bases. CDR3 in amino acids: CASSDGSGSPLHF. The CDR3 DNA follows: TGCGCCAGCAGCGACGGCTCCGGTTCACCCCTCCACTTT.

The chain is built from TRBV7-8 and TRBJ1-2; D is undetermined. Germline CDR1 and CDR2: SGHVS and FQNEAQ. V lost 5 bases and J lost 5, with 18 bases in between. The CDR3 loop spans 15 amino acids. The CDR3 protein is CASSLGNGVSYGYTF. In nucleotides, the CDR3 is TGTGCCAGCAGCCTAGGAAACGGAGTCAGTTATGGCTACACCTTC.

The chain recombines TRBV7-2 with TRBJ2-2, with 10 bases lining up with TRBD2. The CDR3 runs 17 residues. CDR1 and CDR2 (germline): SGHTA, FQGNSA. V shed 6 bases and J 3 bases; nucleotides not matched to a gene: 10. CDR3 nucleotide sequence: TGTGCCAGCAGTCCACAAAGCGGGAGGGCCGACACCGGGGAGCTGTTTTTT. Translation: CASSPQSGRADTGELFF.

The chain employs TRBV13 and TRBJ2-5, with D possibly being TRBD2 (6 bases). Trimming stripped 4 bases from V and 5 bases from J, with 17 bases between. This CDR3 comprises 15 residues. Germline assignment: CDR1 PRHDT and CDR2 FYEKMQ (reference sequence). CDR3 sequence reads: CASSSGGTYGETQYF. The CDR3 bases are TGTGCCAGCAGCTCCGGCGGGACCTACGGGGAGACCCAGTACTTC.

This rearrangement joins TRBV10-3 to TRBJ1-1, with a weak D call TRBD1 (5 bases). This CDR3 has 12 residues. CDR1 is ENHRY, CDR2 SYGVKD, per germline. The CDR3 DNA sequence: TGTGCAGCCAGGGCGGGGGTCACTGAAGCTTTCTTT. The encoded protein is CAARAGVTEAFF.

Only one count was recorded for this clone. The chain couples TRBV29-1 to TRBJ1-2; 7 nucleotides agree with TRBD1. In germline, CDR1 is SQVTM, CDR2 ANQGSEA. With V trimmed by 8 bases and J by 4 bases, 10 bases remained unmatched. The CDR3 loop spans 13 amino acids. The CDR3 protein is CSTQGGAIYGYTF. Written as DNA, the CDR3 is TGCAGCACCCAGGGGGGGGCCATCTATGGCTACACCTTC.